This T cell receptor beta chain came from a study of blood T cell repertoires in COVID-19. Authors' analysis steps: Estimation of nucleated cell counts relied on the amplification of reference gene primers. Clones were read by immunoSEQ multiplex PCR, and TCRdb kept only the in-frame ones, dropping some. Clone size and the V and J calls come from that table; the DNA yielded D and trimming. The sample lists 50,000 to 60,000 clones, over 90% occurring once. This TCR was recovered from an elderly woman with acute or convalescent COVID-19. The sample consisted of peripheral blood.

CDR3 sequence reads: CASTSGQGVSEAFF. The CDR3 coding sequence is TGTGCCAGCACCTCCGGGCAGGGCGTAAGTGAAGCTTTCTTT. J is TRBJ1-1 and V is TRBV27; D possibly corresponds to TRBD1 (5 bases). V lost 7 bases and J 7 bases, leaving 19 bases between the germline ends. The CDR3 runs 14 residues. Germline loops: CDR1 MNHEY, CDR2 SMNVEV (reference sequence).